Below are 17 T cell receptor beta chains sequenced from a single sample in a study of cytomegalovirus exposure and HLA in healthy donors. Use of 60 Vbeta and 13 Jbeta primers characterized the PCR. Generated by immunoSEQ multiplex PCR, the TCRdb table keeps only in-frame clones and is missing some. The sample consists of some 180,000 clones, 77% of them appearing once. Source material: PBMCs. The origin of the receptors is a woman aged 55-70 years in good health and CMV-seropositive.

CDR3 region: CASSTRTGGYEQYF. In DNA form, the CDR3 reads TGTGCCAGCAGCACCCGGACGGGCGGGTACGAGCAGTACTTC. This rearrangement joins TRBV5-6 to TRBJ2-7; the D gene is possibly TRBD2 (5 bases). CDR1 is SGHDT, CDR2 YYEEEE, per germline. V was clipped by 4 bases and J by 4 bases, with 15 bases between them. The CDR3 is 14 residues long.

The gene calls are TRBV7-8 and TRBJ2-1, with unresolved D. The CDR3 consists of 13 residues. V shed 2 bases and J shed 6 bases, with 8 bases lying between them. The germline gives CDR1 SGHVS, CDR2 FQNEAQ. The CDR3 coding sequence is TGTGCCAGCAGCTTAAACAGAGTCAATGAGCAGTTCTTC. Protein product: CASSLNRVNEQFF.

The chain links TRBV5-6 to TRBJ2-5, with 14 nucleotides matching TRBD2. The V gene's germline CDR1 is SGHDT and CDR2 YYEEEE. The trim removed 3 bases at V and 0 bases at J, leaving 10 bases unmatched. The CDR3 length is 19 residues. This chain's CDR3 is CASSSGRGLAGVNQETQYF. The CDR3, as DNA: TGTGCCAGCAGCTCGGGGCGGGGACTAGCGGGGGTCAACCAAGAGACCCAGTACTTC.

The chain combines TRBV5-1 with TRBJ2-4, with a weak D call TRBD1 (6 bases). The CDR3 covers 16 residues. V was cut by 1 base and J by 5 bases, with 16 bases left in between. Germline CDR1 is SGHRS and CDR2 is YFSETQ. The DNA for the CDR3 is TGCGCCAGCAGCTTGTCGGACAGACCGGTGGAAAACATTCAGTACTTC. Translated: CASSLSDRPVENIQYF.

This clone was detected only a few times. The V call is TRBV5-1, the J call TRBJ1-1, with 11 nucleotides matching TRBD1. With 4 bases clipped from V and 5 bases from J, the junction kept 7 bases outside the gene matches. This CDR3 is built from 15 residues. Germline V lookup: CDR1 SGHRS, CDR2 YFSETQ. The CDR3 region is CASSGGTGGGTEAFF. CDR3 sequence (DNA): TGCGCCAGCAGCGGGGGGACAGGGGGAGGGACTGAAGCTTTCTTT.

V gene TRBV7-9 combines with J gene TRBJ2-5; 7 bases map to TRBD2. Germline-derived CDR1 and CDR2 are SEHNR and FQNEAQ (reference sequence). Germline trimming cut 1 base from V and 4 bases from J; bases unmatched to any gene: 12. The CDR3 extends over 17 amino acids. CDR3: CASSLGFRGGPRETQYF. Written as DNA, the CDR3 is TGTGCCAGCAGCTTAGGATTCCGGGGAGGGCCTCGAGAGACCCAGTACTTC.

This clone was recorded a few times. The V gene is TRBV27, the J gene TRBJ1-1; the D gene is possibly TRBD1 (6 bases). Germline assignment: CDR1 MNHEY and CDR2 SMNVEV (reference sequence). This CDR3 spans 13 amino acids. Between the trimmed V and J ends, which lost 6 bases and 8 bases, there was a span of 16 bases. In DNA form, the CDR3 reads TGTGCCAGCAGCCTACAGGGCGCGGTAGAAGCTTTCTTT. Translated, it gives CASSLQGAVEAFF.

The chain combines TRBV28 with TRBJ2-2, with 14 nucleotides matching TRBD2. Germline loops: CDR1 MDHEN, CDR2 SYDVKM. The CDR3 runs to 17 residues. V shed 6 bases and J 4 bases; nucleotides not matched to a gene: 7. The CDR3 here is CASSVGLAGGGTGELFF. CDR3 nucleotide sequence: TGTGCCAGCAGCGTCGGACTAGCGGGAGGTGGCACCGGGGAGCTGTTTTTT.

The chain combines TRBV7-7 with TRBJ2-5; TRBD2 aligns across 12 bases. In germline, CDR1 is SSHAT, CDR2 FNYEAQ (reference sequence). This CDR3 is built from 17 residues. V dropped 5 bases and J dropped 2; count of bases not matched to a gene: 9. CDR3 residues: CASSTRPGTSGQETQYF. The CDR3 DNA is TGTGCCAGCAGCACCCGGCCCGGGACTAGCGGGCAAGAGACCCAGTACTTC.

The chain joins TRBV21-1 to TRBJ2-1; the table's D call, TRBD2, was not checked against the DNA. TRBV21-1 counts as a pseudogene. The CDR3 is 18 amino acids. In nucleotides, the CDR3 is TGTGCCAGCAGCAAAGCTAGGATAGCGGGGGGACCCTACAATGAGCAGTTCTTC. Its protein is CASSKARIAGGPYNEQFF.

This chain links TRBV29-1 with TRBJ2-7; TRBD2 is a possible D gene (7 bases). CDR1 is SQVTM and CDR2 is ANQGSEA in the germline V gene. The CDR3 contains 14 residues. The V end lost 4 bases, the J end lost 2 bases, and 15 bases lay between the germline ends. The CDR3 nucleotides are TGCAGCGTTGCCCGGGGGGCCCCTCCCTACGAGCAGTACTTC. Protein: CSVARGAPPYEQYF.

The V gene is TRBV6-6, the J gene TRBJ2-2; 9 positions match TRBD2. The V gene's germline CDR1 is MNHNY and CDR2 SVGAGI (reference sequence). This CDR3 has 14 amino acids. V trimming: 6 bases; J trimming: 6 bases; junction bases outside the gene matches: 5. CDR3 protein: CASSGAGGPGELFF. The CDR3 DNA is TGTGCCAGCAGCGGAGCGGGAGGCCCCGGGGAGCTGTTTTTT.

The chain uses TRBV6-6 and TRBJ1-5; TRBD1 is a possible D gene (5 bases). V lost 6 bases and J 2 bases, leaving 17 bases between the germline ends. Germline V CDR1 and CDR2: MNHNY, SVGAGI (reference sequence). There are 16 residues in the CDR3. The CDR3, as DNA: TGTGCCAGCAGCCACCCCATGGTGACAGGCAATCAGCCCCAGCATTTT. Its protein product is CASSHPMVTGNQPQHF.

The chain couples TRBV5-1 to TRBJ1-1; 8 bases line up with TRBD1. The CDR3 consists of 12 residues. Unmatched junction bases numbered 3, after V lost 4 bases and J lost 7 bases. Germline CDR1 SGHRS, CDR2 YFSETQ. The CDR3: CASSEGTGEAFF. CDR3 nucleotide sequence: TGCGCCAGCAGCGAGGGGACAGGTGAAGCTTTCTTT.

CDR3 amino acids: CASSAGTGMYGELFF. CDR3 sequence (DNA): TGCGCCAGCAGCGCCGGGACAGGGATGTACGGGGAGCTGTTTTTT. The chain is built from TRBV5-1 and TRBJ2-2; the match to TRBD1 covers 9 bases. Per germline, CDR1 SGHRS and CDR2 YFSETQ. The CDR3 spans 15 residues. Trimming at V came to 4 bases and at J to 7 bases, leaving 8 bases not matched to a gene.

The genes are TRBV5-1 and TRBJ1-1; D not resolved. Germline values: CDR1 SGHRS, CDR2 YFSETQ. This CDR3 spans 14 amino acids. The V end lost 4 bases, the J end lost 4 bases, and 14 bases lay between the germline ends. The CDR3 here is CASSLREIGTEAFF. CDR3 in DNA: TGCGCCAGCAGCCTGAGGGAAATAGGCACTGAAGCTTTCTTT.

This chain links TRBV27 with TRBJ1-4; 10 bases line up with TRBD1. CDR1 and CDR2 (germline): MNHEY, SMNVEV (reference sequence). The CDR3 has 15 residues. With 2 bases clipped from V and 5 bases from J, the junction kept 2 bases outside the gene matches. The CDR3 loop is CASSLGTGVNEKLFF. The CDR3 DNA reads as TGTGCCAGCAGTTTAGGGACAGGGGTAAATGAAAAACTGTTTTTT.